These 27 T cell receptor beta chains were all obtained from the same sample, sequenced in a study of CD8+ T cells in alopecia areata. Treatment described: oral pan-JAK inhibitor, 5-10 mg twice daily. cDNA prepared by RNA extraction and subsequent reverse transcription served as the template for sequencing. Repertoires were generated with immunoSEQ multiplex PCR, while TCRdb's copy carries only in-frame clones and drops some. Among about 140,000 clones listed, approximately 86% were seen once. Sequencing used CD8+ T cells sorted from blood, obtained at week 4, from a patient treated with tofacitinib. The origin of the receptors is a human donor with alopecia areata.

J is TRBJ2-3 and V is TRBV5-4, with TRBD1 as a possible D gene (6 bases). Germline V gene lookup returns CDR1 SGHNT and CDR2 YYREEE (reference sequence). This CDR3 contains 16 residues. Trimming left V 1 base short and J 0 bases short, with 12 bases between. The CDR3 coding sequence is TGTGCCAGCAGCTTGACAGGGTCCTTCAGCACAGATACGCAGTATTTT. Residues: CASSLTGSFSTDTQYF.

For this clone: This CDR3 is also generated by other DNA sequences in the sample. The chain uses TRBV29-1 and TRBJ2-1; the match to TRBD1 covers 7 bases. CDR1 is SQVTM and CDR2 is ANQGSEA in the germline V gene. V trimming: 7 bases; J trimming: 7 bases; junction bases outside the gene matches: 4. CDR3 size: 11 residues. CDR3 coding DNA: TGCAGCGCCAGACAGGGTAATGAGCAGTTCTTC. The encoded protein is CSARQGNEQFF.

This sequence joins TRBV5-1 and TRBJ2-5; D remains unclear. V was clipped by 1 base and J by 4 bases, with 11 bases between them. The CDR3 runs 14 residues. CDR1 SGHRS and CDR2 YFSETQ come from the germline V gene. The DNA for the CDR3 is TGCGCCAGCAGCTTGTTTCCACAGCGAGAGACCCAGTACTTC. Amino acid sequence: CASSLFPQRETQYF.

The chain combines TRBV4-1 with TRBJ2-7, with unresolved D. Germline V gene data show CDR1 as MGHRA and CDR2 as YSYEKL. CDR3 length: 14 amino acids. The ends were cut back, 1 base at V and 7 bases at J, with 14 bases in the middle. The CDR3 coding sequence is TGCGCCAGCAGCCAAGTTTCTGTTGTGGGGGAGCAGTACTTC. As protein: CASSQVSVVGEQYF.

This clone has a handful of counts. The chain recombines TRBV28 with TRBJ2-4, with D uncertain. V dropped 3 bases and J dropped 0 bases, with 3 bases sitting between them. Germline CDR1 MDHEN, CDR2 SYDVKM. The CDR3 has 13 amino acids. CDR3 nucleotides: TGTGCCAGCAGTTTCGTAGCCAAAAACATTCAGTACTTC. This translates into CASSFVAKNIQYF. Full variable domain (missing parts from reference TRBV28 and TRBJ2-4): DVKVTQSSRYLVKRTGEKVFLECVQDMDHENMFWYRQDPGLGLRLIYFSYDVKMKEKGDIPEGYSVSREKKERFSLILESASTNQTSMYLCASSFVAKNIQYFGAGTRLSVL.

J is TRBJ2-1 and V is TRBV4-1; D is undetermined. Trimming removed 0 bases at V and 4 bases at J, with 10 bases between. The germline CDR1 and CDR2 sequences are MGHRA and YSYEKL. The CDR3 extends over 15 amino acids. As DNA, the CDR3 is TGCGCCAGCAGCCAAGATCCCAGCGAGTACAATGAGCAGTTCTTC. Translated, it gives CASSQDPSEYNEQFF.

The rearrangement links TRBV21-1 to TRBJ2-5; the DNA was not compared with TRBD2, the D call given in the table. TRBV21-1 is noted as a pseudogene. CDR3 length equals 17 residues. CDR3 region: CASSPQGERGAQETQYF. CDR3 sequence (DNA): TGTGCCAGCAGCCCCCAGGGCGAGCGGGGGGCCCAAGAGACCCAGTACTTC.

The CDR3 DNA follows: TGTGCCAGCAGCCAAGGGACAGGACAACACGAGCAGTACTTC. This codes for CASSQGTGQHEQYF. The chain links TRBV4-2 to TRBJ2-7; 7 bases align to TRBD1. CDR1 is LGHNA, CDR2 YNFKEQ, per germline. CDR3 size: 14 residues. The V gene end was trimmed by 1 base and the J gene end by 5 bases; junction bases not matched to a gene: 5.

The rearrangement joins TRBV30 to TRBJ1-5; tentatively, D is TRBD1 (5 bases). The CDR3 consists of 13 residues. CDR1 is GTSNPN, CDR2 SVGIG, per germline (reference sequence). With 5 bases removed from V and 0 bases from J, the gap between germline ends came to 8 bases. This CDR3 is CAWGDVSNQPQHF. The DNA of the CDR3 is TGTGCCTGGGGGGACGTTAGCAATCAGCCCCAGCATTTT.

The rearrangement uses TRBV4-1 and TRBJ2-7; 7 nucleotides agree with TRBD2. After removal of 5 bases from V and 5 bases from J, the junction contained 12 bases not matched to a gene. The CDR3 totals 15 residues. The germline V gene encodes CDR1 MGHRA and CDR2 YSYEKL. The CDR3 here is CASSSRVAGVDEQYF. The DNA for the CDR3 is TGCGCCAGCAGCTCGAGAGTGGCGGGAGTAGACGAGCAGTACTTC.

This chain links TRBV5-6 with TRBJ2-3, with TRBD2 identical over 12 bases. This CDR3 is 16 amino acids long. The V gene end was trimmed by 4 bases and the J gene end by 5 bases; junction bases not matched to a gene: 8. Germline V lookup: CDR1 SGHDT, CDR2 YYEEEE. Here the CDR3 DNA reads TGTGCCAGCAGCCCCATGCTAGCGGGGGGGGAAGATACGCAGTATTTT. Its protein is CASSPMLAGGEDTQYF.

The chain is built from TRBV5-1 and TRBJ2-2, with TRBD2 as a possible D gene (6 bases). The germline V gene encodes CDR1 SGHRS and CDR2 YFSETQ. Trimming stripped 2 bases from V and 6 bases from J, with 8 bases between. The CDR3 runs 13 residues. For the CDR3, the DNA is TGCGCCAGCAGCTTCACTAGCCCCGGGGAGCTGTTTTTT. Amino acid sequence: CASSFTSPGELFF.

DNA of the CDR3: TGTGCCAGCAGTGAACTATACAGCGCCTACGAGCAGTACTTC. This sequence encodes CASSELYSAYEQYF. The V and J genes are TRBV6-1 and TRBJ2-7; D is ambiguous. The CDR3 runs to 14 residues. Germline V gene data show CDR1 as MNHNS and CDR2 as SASEGT. V was cut by 2 bases and J by 2 bases, with 10 bases left in between.

The gene calls are TRBV6-5 and TRBJ2-5; TRBD1 agrees at 7 bases. The CDR3 runs 13 residues. The V segment lost 8 bases and the J segment 2 bases; nucleotides outside the gene matches: 5. From germline, CDR1 is MNHEY and CDR2 SVGAGI. CDR3 nucleotides: TGTGCCAGCTCAGGGACAGAACAAGAGACCCAGTACTTC. It translates to CASSGTEQETQYF.

The chain uses TRBV27 and TRBJ1-2, with 7 bases aligning to TRBD1. V trimming: 5 bases; J trimming: 4 bases; junction bases outside the gene matches: 4. Looked up from germline, CDR1 is MNHEY and CDR2 is SMNVEV (reference sequence). The CDR3 consists of 13 residues. Here the CDR3 reads CASSLTGSYGYTF. The CDR3 DNA follows: TGTGCCAGCAGTCTGACAGGGAGCTATGGCTACACCTTC.

V is TRBV11-2 and J is TRBJ1-4; the D is unclear. Germline CDR1 is SGHAT and CDR2 is FQNNGV. The CDR3 sequence is 16 residues long. V was cut by 4 bases and J by 3 bases, with 15 bases left in between. In nucleotides, the CDR3 is TGTGCCAGCAGCTACTACCCCACGGCACCTAATGAAAAACTGTTTTTT. This encodes CASSYYPTAPNEKLFF.

This rearrangement joins TRBV29-1 to TRBJ1-2; D not resolved. The CDR3 spans 16 residues. Germline V gene sequence: CDR1 SQVTM, CDR2 ANQGSEA. V lost 4 bases and J 0 bases, leaving 18 bases between the germline ends. The CDR3 nucleotides read TGCAGCGTTGTAGGCAGGCCAAACGACCCTAACTATGGCTACACCTTC. Translated, it gives CSVVGRPNDPNYGYTF.

The sample holds one count of this clone. The same CDR3 arises from other DNA sequences in this sample as well. The chain links TRBV5-1 to TRBJ2-1; D is undetermined. This CDR3 spans 12 amino acids. Germline CDR1 is SGHRS and CDR2 is YFSETQ. The ends were cut back, 0 bases at V and 6 bases at J, with 4 bases in the middle. The CDR3 region is CASSLGGNEQFF. The CDR3 coding sequence is TGCGCCAGCAGCTTGGGGGGCAATGAGCAGTTCTTC.

The rearrangement links TRBV29-1 to TRBJ2-1, with TRBD2 as a possible D gene (7 bases). CDR3 size: 13 residues. Germline V gene sequence: CDR1 SQVTM, CDR2 ANQGSEA. Trimming removed 7 bases from V and 8 bases from J, with 18 bases in between. The CDR3 DNA reads as TGCAGCGCCGAAGGGGGGGGTTTTCATGAGCAGTTCTTC. Its translation: CSAEGGGFHEQFF.

This chain links TRBV7-6 with TRBJ2-1, with 9 bases identical to TRBD2. Per the germline V gene, CDR1 is SGHVS and CDR2 is FNYEAQ. This CDR3 region has 14 residues. The junction had 1 base not matched to a gene; V was cut back by 0 bases and J by 7 bases. Written as DNA, the CDR3 is TGTGCCAGCAGCTTAGCCGCGGGAGGGAATGAGCAGTTCTTC. Amino acids: CASSLAAGGNEQFF.

V is TRBV5-1 and J is TRBJ2-2; D might be TRBD1 (6 bases). The germline V gene has CDR1 SGHRS and CDR2 YFSETQ. This CDR3 is 16 amino acids long. V gave up 4 bases and J gave up 1 base, with 14 bases separating them. Here the CDR3 DNA reads TGCGCCAGCAGCCTGTGGACAGACCTGAACACCGGGGAGCTGTTTTTT. It encodes CASSLWTDLNTGELFF.

This clone was found a few times. The chain carries TRBV29-1 and TRBJ2-2, with D possibly being TRBD2 (6 bases). Germline CDR1 and CDR2: SQVTM and ANQGSEA. Between the trimmed V and J ends, which lost 6 bases and 4 bases, there was a span of 9 bases. The CDR3 runs to 12 residues. The CDR3 DNA reads as TGCAGCGTCGGAGGGGTCACCGGGGAGCTGTTTTTT. This sequence encodes CSVGGVTGELFF.

This chain joins TRBV11-2 and TRBJ2-2; 11 bases align to TRBD2. Germline assignment: CDR1 SGHAT and CDR2 FQNNGV. V gave up 2 bases and J gave up 5 bases; unmatched junction bases: 1. CDR3 length equals 15 residues. CDR3 loop: CASSLLAGGTGELFF. CDR3 in DNA: TGTGCCAGCAGCTTACTAGCGGGGGGTACCGGGGAGCTGTTTTTT.

This sequence joins TRBV27 and TRBJ1-3; no firm D call. V shed 5 bases and J shed 0 bases, with 8 bases lying between them. CDR3 size: 14 residues. Looked up from germline, CDR1 is MNHEY and CDR2 is SMNVEV (reference sequence). CDR3 amino acids: CASSPSGSGNTIYF. The CDR3 DNA reads TGTGCCAGCAGTCCCTCTGGCTCTGGAAACACCATATATTTT.

The chain joins TRBV7-9 to TRBJ2-1, with 7 nucleotides matching TRBD2. Trimming took 5 bases from V and 7 from J; bases not matched to a gene: 11. CDR1 and CDR2 from the germline V gene are SEHNR and FQNEAQ (reference sequence). The length of the CDR3 is 15 residues. Written as DNA, the CDR3 is TGTGCCAGCAGCCGGGGAGGGGCGGTCTCAAATGAGCAGTTCTTC. This sequence encodes CASSRGGAVSNEQFF.

This clone was recorded only once. This rearrangement joins TRBV30 to TRBJ2-7; D gene unclear. Trimming removed 2 bases at V and 2 bases at J, with 10 bases between. Germline V gives CDR1 GTSNPN, CDR2 SVGIG (reference sequence). The CDR3 is 13 amino acids. The CDR3 DNA sequence: TGTGCCTGGAGTAACCCCGGCACCTACGAGCAGTACTTC. It encodes CAWSNPGTYEQYF.

The V call is TRBV27, the J call TRBJ1-2; D remains ambiguous. Germline V gives CDR1 MNHEY, CDR2 SMNVEV (reference sequence). This CDR3 comprises 13 residues. V shed 4 bases and J shed 4 bases, with 10 bases lying between them. CDR3 in amino acids: CASSWTGTYGYTF. CDR3 DNA: TGTGCCAGCAGTTGGACCGGAACCTATGGCTACACCTTC.